This T cell receptor (beta chain) was captured in a study of vaccination effects on CD4 cells after COVID-19. On this clone itself: What it binds is unknown.

Antigen-specific CD4+ T cells expanded by the ViraFEST assay with viral peptide pools were then sequenced. Isolation of CD4+ T cells took place after about nine days of culture. Either the BNT162b2 or mRNA-1273 vaccine was given to participants in two doses. The healthy vaccine recipients, who had no prior SARS-CoV-2 infection, showed negative nucleocapsid antibodies. TCRdb keeps only in-frame clones here, not all; method: immunoSEQ multiplex PCR. The sample includes roughly 59,000 clones, roughly 80% of them seen just once. The CDR3 has 15 residues. Trimming shortened V by 4 bases and J by 2 bases, and 14 bases separated the two germline ends. Germline CDR1 and CDR2: SGHNT and YYREEE (reference sequence).

This rearrangement joins TRBV5-4 to TRBJ2-3; weak D call: TRBD2 (6 bases). Specimen: CD4+ T cells from PBMCs cultured with HCoV-OC43 spike peptides, collected after COVID-19 vaccination. As to subset: HCoV-OC43 spike overlapping peptide pool stimulation. This receptor was identified in a human donor who received a COVID-19 vaccine. CDR3: CASSRGTPFTDTQYF. The CDR3 DNA is TGTGCCAGCAGCCGGGGGACCCCCTTCACAGATACGCAGTATTTT. Looking up the rest from reference TRBV5-4 and TRBJ2-3 gives the full variable domain: ETGVTQSPTHLIKTRGQQVTLRCSSQSGHNTVSWYQQALGQGPQFIFQYYREEENGRGNFPPRFSGLQFPNYSSELNVNALELDDSALYLCASSRGTPFTDTQYFGPGTRLTVL.